This entry lists 19 T cell receptor beta chains sequenced from one sample in a study of CD8+CD57+ T cells in acquired aplastic anemia (dated by TCRdb to the late 2010s). The run used an Illumina HiSeq 2000. TCR beta VDJ combination and CDR3 sequence profiling used genomic DNA as the template. TCRdb handled the public reads itself, with Q25 trimming in fastp and clone calling in MiXCR, and kept productive beta chains. Rows with a matching CDR3 protein are joined into one entry that keeps the most common DNA and genes. The sample contains hundreds of thousands of distinct CDR3 sequences, roughly three fifths of them found a single time. The ten largest clones capture 6.5% to 10% of the sample. Material for sequencing was sorted CD4+, CD8+, or CD8+CD57+ T cells (not recorded which) from PBMCs. These TCRs come from a human donor with severe aplastic anemia or a healthy control (not recorded which).

The sample holds many counts of this clonotype. This chain uses TRBV19 with TRBJ1-5; D possibly corresponds to TRBD1 (6 bases). Germline CDR1 reads LNHDA; CDR2 reads SQIVND (reference sequence). The CDR3 is 16 amino acids. The V gene lost 2 bases and the J gene lost 6 bases, with 17 bases spanning the gap. DNA of the CDR3: TGTGCCAGTAGTATAAGGGGGACACTTCAGGGTCAGCCCCAGCATTTT. It specifies CASSIRGTLQGQPQHF. The entire variable domain, with the rest obtained from reference TRBV19 and TRBJ1-5, is as follows: DGGITQSPKYLFRKEGQNVTLSCEQNLNHDAMYWYRQDPGQGLRLIYYSQIVNDFQKGDIAEGYSVSREKKESFPLTVTSAQKNPTAFYLCASSIRGTLQGQPQHFGDGTRLSIL.

In its sample, this clonotype was seen many times. This sequence joins TRBV19 and TRBJ1-5; TRBD1 matches 8 bases. The junction had 6 bases not matched to a gene; V was cut back by 5 bases and J by 3 bases. CDR1 LNHDA and CDR2 SQIVND come from the germline V gene (reference sequence). The CDR3 runs 15 residues. The CDR3 sequence is CASSPRDRPNQPQHF. Here the CDR3 DNA reads TGTGCCAGTAGTCCCCGGGACAGGCCCAATCAGCCCCAGCATTTT. Filled out from reference TRBV19 and TRBJ1-5, the complete variable domain reads DGGITQSPKYLFRKEGQNVTLSCEQNLNHDAMYWYRQDPGQGLRLIYYSQIVNDFQKGDIAEGYSVSREKKESFPLTVTSAQKNPTAFYLCASSPRDRPNQPQHFGDGTRLSIL.

The chain joins TRBV5-4 to TRBJ2-5; 9 bases fit TRBD1. V trimming: 5 bases; J trimming: 4 bases; junction bases outside the gene matches: 6. The CDR3 contains 14 residues. The germline V gene encodes CDR1 SGHNT and CDR2 YYREEE (reference sequence). Written as DNA, the CDR3 is TGTGCCAGCAGTTATAGGACAGGGGCAGAGACCCAGTACTTC. It translates to CASSYRTGAETQYF.

The chain carries TRBV20-1 and TRBJ2-7; 8 bases are a match to TRBD1. CDR1 and CDR2 (germline): DFQATT, SNEGSKA (reference sequence). This CDR3 is built from 16 residues. V was clipped by 4 bases and J by 1 base; unmatched bases: 12. The CDR3 sequence: CSAKGEDRADSYEQYF. CDR3 nucleotides: TGCAGTGCTAAAGGGGAGGACAGGGCGGATTCCTACGAGCAGTACTTC.

V is TRBV5-1 and J is TRBJ2-7; 8 bases agree with TRBD1. The CDR3 contains 13 residues. The germline V gene encodes CDR1 SGHRS and CDR2 YFSETQ. V trimming: 4 bases; J trimming: 7 bases; junction bases outside the gene matches: 7. The CDR3 sequence is CASSRGQGLEQYF. The CDR3 nucleotides are TGCGCCAGCAGCCGAGGACAGGGACTTGAGCAGTACTTC.

This clonotype was recorded once. This chain connects TRBV10-2 to TRBJ2-7, with D unclear. The V end was cut by 2 bases, the J end by 0 bases, with 5 bases between. CDR1 and CDR2 (germline): WSHSY, SAAADI. The CDR3 runs to 13 residues. The CDR3 spells CASSEGLSYEQYF. The CDR3 nucleotides are TGCGCCAGCAGTGAGGGCCTCTCCTACGAGCAGTACTTC.

This clonotype appeared many times. The chain recombines TRBV5-1 with TRBJ2-2; D is unclear. V was trimmed by 4 bases and J by 6 bases, leaving 10 bases between them. From germline, CDR1 is SGHRS and CDR2 YFSETQ. The CDR3 has 13 amino acids. CDR3 bases: TGCGCCAGCAGCCTACGGGTCGCCGGGGAGCTGTTTTTT. It translates to CASSLRVAGELFF.

This sequence joins TRBV18 and TRBJ1-1; 8 nucleotides align to TRBD1. V lost 4 bases, J lost 2 bases, and 9 bases stayed unmatched. The CDR3 consists of 16 residues. Germline values: CDR1 KGHSH, CDR2 LQKENI. In DNA, the CDR3 is TGTGCCAGCTCACTCGATGGACAGGGAATTAACACTGAAGCTTTCTTT. Protein: CASSLDGQGINTEAFF. The entire variable domain, with the rest obtained from reference TRBV18 and TRBJ1-1, is as follows: NAGVMQNPRHLVRRRGQEARLRCSPMKGHSHVYWYRQLPEEGLKFMVYLQKENIIDESGMPKERFSAEFPKEGPSILRIQQVVRGDSAAYFCASSLDGQGINTEAFFGQGTRLTVV.

This rearrangement joins TRBV14 to TRBJ1-2, with 7 bases identical to TRBD1. CDR1 is SGHDN and CDR2 is FVKESK in the germline V gene. This CDR3 comprises 16 residues. The V gene end was trimmed by 4 bases and the J gene end by 7 bases; junction bases not matched to a gene: 15. CDR3 residues: CASSPTGTVMRVGYTF. The CDR3 DNA follows: TGTGCCAGCAGCCCAACCGGGACAGTAATGCGAGTTGGCTACACCTTC.

Points on this clonotype: This may arise from a read error, as a much more abundant clone is one base away. The chain couples TRBV6-1 to TRBJ2-1; D uncertain. Germline assignment: CDR1 MNHNS and CDR2 SASEGT. The ends were cut back, 5 bases at V and 9 bases at J, with 20 bases in the middle. This CDR3 has 15 residues. CDR3 DNA sequence: TGTGCCAGCAGTTACTTCAACCCCTCCGATAGTGAGCAGTTCTTC. Protein sequence: CASSYFNPSDSEQFF.

In this sample, this clonotype turned up a few times. The rearrangement joins TRBV15 to TRBJ1-2; tentative D call: TRBD1 (5 bases). The germline V gene has CDR1 LNHNV and CDR2 YYDKDF (reference sequence). V was shortened by 0 bases and J by 2 bases, with 10 bases between the two germline ends. This CDR3 contains 15 residues. The CDR3 loop reads CATSRDRGNNYGYTF. CDR3 coding DNA: TGTGCCACCAGCAGAGATAGGGGCAACAACTATGGCTACACCTTC.

This CDR3 reads CASSLRGLDEQFF. The CDR3 DNA reads TGCGCCAGCAGCTTAAGGGGGCTAGATGAGCAGTTCTTC. The chain couples TRBV5-1 to TRBJ2-1; 7 bases match TRBD1. The CDR3 is made up of 13 amino acids. V dropped 2 bases and J dropped 8; count of bases not matched to a gene: 4. Germline V gene data show CDR1 as SGHRS and CDR2 as YFSETQ.

CDR3 DNA sequence: TGTGCCAGCAGCTCCGATCCACAGGGGTTGAACACTGAAGCTTTCTTT. It codes for CASSSDPQGLNTEAFF. The V and J genes are TRBV7-8 and TRBJ1-1; 7 bases fit TRBD1. Germline CDR1 and CDR2: SGHVS and FQNEAQ. This CDR3 spans 16 amino acids. The V gene end was trimmed by 4 bases and the J gene end by 0 bases; junction bases not matched to a gene: 8.

This clonotype has just one count. In nucleotides, the CDR3 is TGCAGCGCCCGCGGGACTCGAGGGGAGACCCAGTACTTC. Translation: CSARGTRGETQYF. The chain is built from TRBV29-1 and TRBJ2-5; TRBD2 might be the D (6 bases). Germline V gene lookup returns CDR1 SQVTM and CDR2 ANQGSEA. The CDR3 length is 13 residues. V was clipped by 7 bases and J by 5 bases, with 17 bases between them.

This clonotype was seen many times. The chain employs TRBV10-3 and TRBJ1-5; TRBD1 matches 8 bases. J lost 4 bases, V lost 6 bases, and 2 bases had no gene match. CDR3 size: 13 residues. Germline CDR1 and CDR2: ENHRY and SYGVKD. CDR3 loop: CAISRQGNQPQHF. The CDR3 nucleotides read TGTGCCATCAGCCGACAGGGGAATCAGCCCCAGCATTTT.

In its sample, this clonotype was seen many times. J is TRBJ2-7 and V is TRBV7-9, with 8 bases matching TRBD1. The CDR3 consists of 14 residues. In germline, CDR1 is SEHNR, CDR2 FQNEAQ (reference sequence). J lost 5 bases, V lost 3 bases, and 6 bases had no gene match. In DNA, the CDR3 is TGTGCCAGCAGCTTCTCCACACAGGGGGACGAGCAGTACTTC. Its translation: CASSFSTQGDEQYF. The full variable domain, its missing parts supplied by reference TRBV7-9 and TRBJ2-7, is DTGVSQNPRHKITKRGQNVTFRCDPISEHNRLYWYRQTLGQGPEFLTYFQNEAQLEKSRLLSDRFSAERPKGSFSTLEIQRTEQGDSAMYLCASSFSTQGDEQYFGPGTRLTVT.

This clonotype was seen only a few times. The chain employs TRBV20-1 and TRBJ1-2; possibly TRBD1 for D (5 bases). V lost 3 bases, J lost 0 bases, and 8 bases lay in between. This CDR3 region has 13 residues. The germline gives CDR1 DFQATT, CDR2 SNEGSKA (reference sequence). The CDR3 protein is CSASQGSNYGYTF. Written as DNA, the CDR3 is TGCAGTGCTAGTCAGGGTTCTAACTATGGCTACACCTTC.

The rearrangement joins TRBV12-5 to TRBJ1-3; no firm D call. Germline V gene lookup returns CDR1 LGHNT and CDR2 FRNRAP. This CDR3 is 14 amino acids long. V lost 0 bases and J 9 bases, leaving 12 bases between the germline ends. The chain's CDR3 is CASGLVTPAATIYF. DNA for the CDR3: TGTGCTAGTGGTTTGGTAACTCCGGCGGCCACCATATATTTT.

A word on this clonotype: Germline and junction disagree at one end, which may indicate a read error. The V call is TRBV20-1, the J call TRBJ2-3, with D possibly being TRBD2 (5 bases). The CDR3 has 15 residues. CDR1 and CDR2 (germline): DFQATT, SNEGSKA (reference sequence). The CDR3 nucleotides read TGCAGTGCTAGTGGGTTGCGGGTTAGCACAGATACACAGTATTTT. Translating gives CSASGLRVSTDTQYF.